What follows are 24 T cell receptor beta chains derived from one specimen sequenced in a study of blood T cell repertoires in COVID-19. Method: immunoSEQ multiplex PCR; TCRdb's copy keeps in-frame clones and lacks some. The top ten hold approximately 24% of the sample, which has about 95,000 clones, approximately 84% seen once. The sample comprised peripheral blood. The receptors derive from a human donor in a cohort sampled during active COVID-19.

J is TRBJ1-4 and V is TRBV19, with 7 bases that match TRBD1. The trim removed 8 bases at V and 3 bases at J, leaving 9 bases unmatched. The length of the CDR3 is 15 residues. The germline gives CDR1 LNHDA, CDR2 SQIVND (reference sequence). The CDR3 is CASAPPGTANEKLFF. CDR3 sequence (DNA): TGTGCCAGTGCTCCACCTGGGACAGCTAATGAAAAACTGTTTTTT.

The V and J genes are TRBV19 and TRBJ1-3; no clear D. This CDR3 is built from 15 residues. Germline CDR1 and CDR2: LNHDA and SQIVND (reference sequence). Trimming stripped 6 bases from V and 0 bases from J, with 12 bases between. In nucleotides, the CDR3 is TGTGCCAGTAGAGACGACATTAGCTCTGGAAACACCATATATTTT. This gives the protein CASRDDISSGNTIYF.

The genes are TRBV7-8 and TRBJ1-5, with 7 bases identical to TRBD1. V shed 2 bases and J 2 bases; nucleotides not matched to a gene: 3. The CDR3 length is 15 residues. Germline values: CDR1 SGHVS, CDR2 FQNEAQ. In DNA, the CDR3 is TGTGCCAGCAGCTTATATCAGGGGGGCAATCAGCCCCAGCATTTT. Protein product: CASSLYQGGNQPQHF.

The J gene is TRBJ1-1, the V gene TRBV4-3, with D possibly being TRBD1 (6 bases). Germline V gene lookup returns CDR1 LGHNA and CDR2 YSLEER. V lost 2 bases to trimming and J lost 11 bases, with 12 bases between them. The CDR3 has 12 amino acids. The CDR3 DNA is TGCGCCAGCAGCCAACCGGGACAAGGGGCTTTCTTT. Translated, it gives CASSQPGQGAFF.

The chain couples TRBV5-4 to TRBJ2-5; D not resolved. The CDR3 has 14 residues. Trimming took off 4 bases at V and 1 base at J, with 11 bases between the two ends. Per the germline V gene, CDR1 is SGHNT and CDR2 is YYREEE (reference sequence). The CDR3 DNA reads as TGTGCCAGCAGCCCGGAGATGTTCCAAGAGACCCAGTACTTC. It translates to CASSPEMFQETQYF.

The V and J genes are TRBV6-5 and TRBJ1-5; no clear D. This CDR3 contains 15 residues. V gave up 9 bases and J gave up 2 bases, with 17 bases separating them. Germline V gene sequence: CDR1 MNHEY, CDR2 SVGAGI. Here the CDR3 reads CASSTGTAGNQPQHF. The CDR3 bases are TGTGCCAGTAGTACCGGCACAGCTGGCAATCAGCCCCAGCATTTT.

The rearrangement uses TRBV19 and TRBJ1-2, with 7 positions matching TRBD1. After removal of 6 bases from V and 4 bases from J, the junction contained 8 bases not matched to a gene. This CDR3 is built from 14 residues. Germline V gene sequence: CDR1 LNHDA, CDR2 SQIVND (reference sequence). Here the CDR3 reads CASSRQGRGYGYTF. The DNA for the CDR3 is TGTGCCAGTAGCCGACAGGGCCGGGGCTATGGCTACACCTTC.

The chain carries TRBV11-2 and TRBJ2-2, with D perhaps matching TRBD1 (5 bases). Trimming left V 3 bases short and J 3 bases short, with 8 bases between. The CDR3 contains 14 residues. The V gene's germline CDR1 is SGHAT and CDR2 FQNNGV. DNA of the CDR3: TGTGCCAGCAGCTTGAGCAGGGACACCGGGGAGCTGTTTTTT. Amino acids: CASSLSRDTGELFF.

The chain couples TRBV5-6 to TRBJ2-3, with 7 bases identical to TRBD2. The V gene end was trimmed by 4 bases and the J gene end by 5 bases; junction bases not matched to a gene: 7. CDR3 size: 14 residues. The germline V gene has CDR1 SGHDT and CDR2 YYEEEE. CDR3 region: CASSPGLAEDTQYF. CDR3 coding DNA: TGTGCCAGCAGCCCCGGGCTAGCGGAAGATACGCAGTATTTT. The whole variable domain, filled in from reference TRBV5-6 and TRBJ2-3, reads DAGVTQSPTHLIKTRGQQVTLRCSPKSGHDTVSWYQQALGQGPQFIFQYYEEEERQRGNFPDRFSGHQFPNYSSELNVNALLLGDSALYLCASSPGLAEDTQYFGPGTRLTVL.

In this sample, this clone turned up a few times. The V gene is TRBV25-1, the J gene TRBJ2-7; 12 bases align to TRBD1. Germline CDR1 is MGHDK and CDR2 is SYGVNS. The CDR3 extends over 16 amino acids. Trimming removed 3 bases from V and 6 bases from J; junction bases left unmatched: 9. CDR3 in DNA: TGTGCCAGCAGTGACTTCCCCGGGACAGGGGGCTTCGAGCAGTACTTC. Amino acids: CASSDFPGTGGFEQYF.

This rearrangement joins TRBV7-2 to TRBJ2-2; D not resolved. CDR1 is SGHTA, CDR2 FQGNSA, per germline. V was pared by 3 bases and J by 2 bases, with 10 bases between. CDR3 length: 15 residues. CDR3 sequence reads: CASSLRQTNTGELFF. CDR3 sequence (DNA): TGTGCCAGCAGCTTGCGTCAGACAAACACCGGGGAGCTGTTTTTT.

This sequence joins TRBV28 and TRBJ1-2; D possibly corresponds to TRBD1 (5 bases). Germline CDR1 reads MDHEN; CDR2 reads SYDVKM. Between the trimmed V and J ends, which lost 7 bases and 4 bases, there was a span of 13 bases. This CDR3 has 13 amino acids. The CDR3 bases are TGTGCCAGCACCGACCCAGGGTCCTATGGCTACACCTTC. This codes for CASTDPGSYGYTF.

Written as DNA, the CDR3 is TGTGCCAGTAAAGAGCTAGCGCCTTCCACAGATACGCAGTATTTT. This gives the protein CASKELAPSTDTQYF. The chain has TRBV19 and TRBJ2-3; D might be TRBD2 (6 bases). V was clipped by 7 bases and J by 2 bases, with 16 bases between them. The length of the CDR3 is 15 residues. From germline, CDR1 is LNHDA and CDR2 SQIVND (reference sequence).

This clone was observed a single time. The chain has TRBV6-4 and TRBJ2-1; TRBD2 aligns across 7 bases. The germline V gene has CDR1 MRHNA and CDR2 SNTAGT. The CDR3 loop spans 13 amino acids. The V gene end was trimmed by 0 bases and the J gene end by 10 bases; junction bases not matched to a gene: 3. CDR3: CASSDSGGDEQFF. The DNA for the CDR3 is TGTGCCAGCAGTGACTCGGGAGGGGACGAGCAGTTCTTC.

The J gene is TRBJ2-3, the V gene TRBV11-2, with TRBD2 identical over 7 bases. Germline V gene sequence: CDR1 SGHAT, CDR2 FQNNGV. The J segment lost 7 bases and the V segment lost 5 bases, leaving 12 bases of the junction unmatched. The CDR3 contains 15 residues. The CDR3, as DNA: TGTGCCAGCAGCGAAGAGGGACTAAGGGCGAATACGCAGTATTTT. Translation: CASSEEGLRANTQYF. Supplemented by reference TRBV11-2 and TRBJ2-3, the full variable domain reads EAGVAQSPRYKIIEKRQSVAFWCNPISGHATLYWYQQILGQGPKLLIQFQNNGVVDDSQLPKDRFSAERLKGVDSTLKIQPAKLEDSAVYLCASSEEGLRANTQYFGPGTRLTVL.

The genes are TRBV6-6 and TRBJ1-1, with TRBD1 identical over 9 bases. Unmatched junction bases numbered 9, after V lost 7 bases and J lost 6 bases. This CDR3 contains 14 residues. Germline CDR1 and CDR2: MNHNY and SVGAGI (reference sequence). CDR3 DNA sequence: TGTGCCAGCACGCGGGACAGGGAAGACTCTGAAGCTTTCTTT. It translates to CASTRDREDSEAFF.

The chain links TRBV5-1 to TRBJ2-5; 7 bases are a match to TRBD1. V lost 4 bases, J lost 4 bases, and 10 bases stayed unmatched. Looked up from germline, CDR1 is SGHRS and CDR2 is YFSETQ. The CDR3 has 15 residues. DNA for the CDR3: TGCGCCAGCAGCCCGCAGACAGGGATCGTAGAGACCCAGTACTTC. Encoded protein: CASSPQTGIVETQYF. The variable domain in full, completed from reference TRBV5-1 and TRBJ2-5, reads KAGVTQTPRYLIKTRGQQVTLSCSPISGHRSVSWYQQTPGQGLQFLFEYFSETQRNKGNFPGRFSGRQFSNSRSEMNVSTLELGDSALYLCASSPQTGIVETQYFGPGTRLLVL.

The chain joins TRBV28 to TRBJ2-2; 15 bases are a match to TRBD2. The length of the CDR3 is 17 residues. Germline CDR1 MDHEN, CDR2 SYDVKM. The V and J ends lost 0 bases and 6 bases, in that order; junction bases with no gene match: 2. CDR3 nucleotide sequence: TGTGCCAGCAGTTTATGGGGACTAGCGGGAGGTCCCGGGGAGCTGTTTTTT. This gives the protein CASSLWGLAGGPGELFF.

The chain recombines TRBV14 with TRBJ1-1; D uncertain. This CDR3 spans 14 amino acids. Germline CDR1 is SGHDN and CDR2 is FVKESK. The V and J ends lost 0 bases and 5 bases respectively, with 10 bases between them. The CDR3 protein is CASSQDAGSTEAFF. The CDR3 DNA follows: TGTGCCAGCAGCCAAGATGCGGGGTCGACTGAAGCTTTCTTT.

The V gene is TRBV11-2, the J gene TRBJ1-2, with 7 bases aligning to TRBD1. V gave up 5 bases and J gave up 0 bases; unmatched junction bases: 9. CDR3 length: 16 amino acids. Looked up from germline, CDR1 is SGHAT and CDR2 is FQNNGV. CDR3 in amino acids: CASSRTTGATNYGYTF. The CDR3 nucleotides are TGTGCCAGCAGCAGGACCACAGGGGCAACTAACTATGGCTACACCTTC.

The V and J genes are TRBV2 and TRBJ2-7; TRBD2 matches at 9 bases. The CDR3 runs 15 residues. CDR1 is SNHLY and CDR2 is FYNNEI in the germline V gene. V lost 2 bases, J lost 6 bases, and 8 bases stayed unmatched. CDR3 coding DNA: TGTGCCAGCAGTGAACTAGCGGGATTCGTCGTCGAGCAGTACTTC. Translating it yields CASSELAGFVVEQYF.

The V and J genes are TRBV6-2 or TRBV6-3 and TRBJ1-5, with D unclear. The germline CDR1 and CDR2 sequences are MNHEY and SVGEGT. This CDR3 is built from 16 residues. V lost 2 bases and J 4 bases, leaving 15 bases between the germline ends. CDR3 sequence: CASSYPPVAGNQPQHF. CDR3 nucleotides: TGTGCCAGCAGTTACCCACCTGTAGCGGGTAATCAGCCCCAGCATTTT.

This clone was observed once. The V gene is TRBV12-5, the J gene TRBJ1-4; 7 nucleotides line up with TRBD1. This CDR3 region has 15 residues. Looked up from germline, CDR1 is LGHNT and CDR2 is FRNRAP. V was clipped by 7 bases and J by 3 bases; unmatched bases: 8. The CDR3 region has the DNA TGTGCTAGTGCCCCAACCGGGACAGCTAATGAAAAACTGTTTTTT. It yields the protein CASAPTGTANEKLFF.

This clone appeared a single time. The V gene is TRBV19, the J gene TRBJ2-1; 9 bases are a match to TRBD2. The junction had 5 bases not matched to a gene; V was cut back by 2 bases and J by 0 bases. This CDR3 contains 17 residues. Germline CDR1 LNHDA, CDR2 SQIVND (reference sequence). The CDR3 coding sequence is TGTGCCAGTAGTATAACTCTAGCGGGGAGCTCCTACAATGAGCAGTTCTTC. Amino acids: CASSITLAGSSYNEQFF.